The rows below give T cell receptor beta chains drawn from one sample of a study of response to subunit inactivated influenza vaccine. Using its own MiXCR run on the RT-PCR reads, TCRdb lists one record per CDR3 protein. The table lists some 800,000 distinct CDR3 sequences, about 20% of them singletons. The sample consisted of PBMCs from blood, taken more than 4 days after vaccination. Receptor source: a man aged 45-65 years who received an inactivated influenza vaccine. Both conserved end residues are part of each CDR3. A D gene is named only where the DNA matches it firmly. Size is stated for part of the rows, as once, few or many counts, or as a class when the clone is expanded.

V gene	clone size	J gene	D gene	CDR3 protein	CDR3 DNA
TRBV12-3/TRBV12-4	few	TRBJ2-4	NA	CASRPVGVAKNIQYF	TGTGCCAGCAGACCTGTGGGTGTCGCCAAAAACATTCAGTACTTC
TRBV10-3	few	TRBJ2-5	NA	CAISGFYGQETQYF	TGTGCCATCAGTGGTTTCTACGGGCAAGAGACCCAGTACTTC
TRBV2	NA	TRBJ2-7	TRBD1	CASTDRDRGFYEQYF	TGTGCCAGTACAGACCGGGACAGGGGCTTCTACGAGCAGTACTTC
TRBV7-9	NA	TRBJ1-6	TRBD1	CASSARDRGYSPLHF	TGTGCCAGCAGCGCCCGGGACAGGGGTTATTCACCCCTCCACTTT
TRBV20-1	many	TRBJ2-1	NA	CSATVYNEQFF	TGCAGTGCTACGGTATACAATGAGCAGTTCTTC
TRBV20-1	few	TRBJ1-1	TRBD1	CSARPPRDRGTEAFF	TGCAGTGCTAGACCCCCCCGGGACAGGGGCACTGAAGCTTTCTTT
TRBV4-2	few	TRBJ2-7	TRBD2	CASSPLAGAYEQYF	TGTGCCAGCAGCCCCCTAGCGGGAGCCTACGAGCAGTACTTC
TRBV20-1	few	TRBJ2-3	TRBD2	CSARAGAGTISTDTQYF	TGCAGTGCTAGAGCCGGAGCGGGAACCATTAGCACAGATACGCAGTATTTT
TRBV7-9	NA	TRBJ2-2	NA	CASKTGLAGELFF	TGTGCCAGCAAAACAGGGTTGGCCGGGGAGCTGTTTTTT
TRBV20-1	NA	TRBJ2-6	TRBD1	CSAGDRGGTGANVLTF	TGCAGTGCTGGCGACAGGGGAGGAACTGGGGCCAACGTCCTGACTTTC
TRBV7-2	NA	TRBJ1-2	NA	CASSQKSANYGYTF	TGTGCCAGCAGCCAAAAGTCAGCTAACTATGGCTACACCTTC
TRBV6-1	few	TRBJ1-5	NA	CASRPGYHGNQPQHF	TGTGCCAGCAGACCCGGATATCACGGCAATCAGCCCCAGCATTTT
TRBV19	NA	TRBJ2-1	NA	CASSIYGGARFYNEQFF	TGTGCCAGTAGTATTTACGGGGGCGCTCGCTTCTACAATGAGCAGTTCTTC
TRBV5-6	many	TRBJ1-1	NA	CASSWTAMNTEAFF	TGTGCCAGCAGCTGGACAGCCATGAACACTGAAGCTTTCTTT
TRBV5-6	NA	TRBJ1-6	NA	CASSLATASSSYNSPLHF	TGTGCCAGCAGCTTGGCTACGGCCTCCAGCTCCTATAATTCACCCCTCCACTTT
TRBV29-1	many	TRBJ2-1	TRBD2	CSVDGLREGPYNEQFF	TGCAGCGTTGACGGTCTGCGGGAGGGCCCCTACAATGAGCAGTTCTTC
TRBV9	few	TRBJ2-1	TRBD2	CASSVSGMGGSGTTYNEQFF	TGTGCCAGCAGCGTCTCAGGCATGGGGGGGTCTGGAACCACCTACAATGAGCAGTTCTTC
TRBV20-1	NA	TRBJ1-5	NA	CSARGGPRPQHF	TGCAGTGCTAGAGGTGGCCCACGGCCCCAGCATTTT
TRBV7-2	many	TRBJ2-7	NA	CASSLDWAGKYEQYF	TGTGCCAGCAGCTTAGATTGGGCAGGAAAATACGAGCAGTACTTC
TRBV28	few	TRBJ1-2	TRBD1	CASSFPRTGGSYGYTF	TGTGCCAGCAGTTTCCCAAGGACAGGGGGCAGCTATGGCTACACCTTC
TRBV20-1	NA	TRBJ2-7	TRBD2	CSAAAGGAHYEQYF	TGCAGTGCTGCGGCGGGGGGGGCACACTACGAGCAGTACTTC
TRBV10-3	NA	TRBJ2-2	TRBD2	CAIRFEREAGELFF	TGTGCCATCAGGTTCGAGCGGGAGGCCGGGGAGCTGTTTTTT
TRBV6-2/TRBV6-3	few	TRBJ1-5	NA	CASSYRQYNQPQHF	TGTGCCAGCAGTTACCGACAGTACAATCAGCCCCAGCATTTT
TRBV6-1	NA	TRBJ2-7	TRBD2	CASRGSGASSYEQYF	TGTGCCAGCAGGGGGAGCGGGGCAAGCTCCTACGAGCAGTACTTC
TRBV5-1	NA	TRBJ2-5	TRBD1	CASSLGSGQGIQETQYF	TGCGCCAGCAGCTTGGGGTCGGGACAGGGCATCCAAGAGACCCAGTACTTC
TRBV6-2/TRBV6-3	NA	TRBJ2-6	NA	CASIMDTGANVLTF	TGTGCCAGCATCATGGACACTGGGGCCAACGTCCTGACTTTC
TRBV3-1	NA	TRBJ2-7	NA	CASSRGYGEQYF	TGTGCCAGCAGCCGGGGGTACGGCGAGCAGTACTTC
TRBV7-2	few	TRBJ2-7	TRBD2	CASSTSGTSGNYEQYF	TGTGCCAGCAGCACTTCCGGGACTAGCGGAAACTACGAGCAGTACTTC
TRBV12-3/TRBV12-4	few	TRBJ2-5	NA	CASSLRGMETQYF	TGTGCCAGCAGTTTACGGGGGATGGAGACCCAGTACTTC
TRBV6-5	few	TRBJ1-6	TRBD1	CASSYSGTGFGNSPLHF	TGTGCCAGCAGTTACTCAGGGACAGGGTTTGGTAATTCACCCCTCCACTTT
TRBV5-6	NA	TRBJ2-1	TRBD2	CASSLYPGLAGGKEFF	TGTGCCAGCAGCTTGTATCCGGGACTAGCGGGAGGGAAGGAGTTCTTC
TRBV4-2	NA	TRBJ2-1	TRBD2	CASSPYQAGAYNEQFF	TGTGCCAGCAGCCCCTACCAAGCGGGGGCCTACAATGAGCAGTTCTTC
TRBV7-2	few	TRBJ1-4	NA	CASSISGLGGEKLFF	TGTGCCAGCAGCATCTCGGGGCTAGGGGGAGAAAAACTGTTTTTT
TRBV6-2/TRBV6-3	few	TRBJ2-1	NA	CASSYPRPRSPPFF	TGTGCCAGCAGTTACCCAAGACCAAGATCCCCTCCGTTCTTC
TRBV4-3	few	TRBJ1-1	NA	CASSQDVRDTEAFF	TGCGCCAGCAGCCAAGATGTCAGGGACACTGAAGCTTTCTTT
TRBV7-2	few	TRBJ1-5	NA	CASSLWAASNQPQHF	TGTGCCAGCAGCTTATGGGCGGCTAGCAATCAGCCCCAGCATTTT
TRBV19	few	TRBJ2-1	TRBD1	CASSNRDSYNEQFF	TGTGCCAGTAGTAATCGGGACAGTTACAATGAGCAGTTCTTC
TRBV27	few	TRBJ2-1	NA	CASSLSSQEDEQFF	TGTGCCAGCAGTTTATCGTCCCAGGAGGATGAGCAGTTCTTC
TRBV7-9	NA	TRBJ1-1	NA	CASSLVGRKAFF	TGTGCCAGCAGCTTAGTGGGCAGGAAAGCTTTCTTT
TRBV12-3/TRBV12-4	few	TRBJ1-2	TRBD1	CASSSEGAYGYTF	TGTGCCAGCAGTTCAGAGGGGGCCTATGGCTACACCTTC
TRBV2	NA	TRBJ2-4	NA	CASMGPRGAKNIQYF	TGTGCCAGCATGGGGCCGAGGGGAGCCAAAAACATTCAGTACTTC
TRBV15	NA	TRBJ2-3	TRBD2	CATSASGRGVTDTQYF	TGTGCCACCAGCGCGTCAGGGAGGGGAGTCACAGATACGCAGTATTTT
TRBV5-1	few	TRBJ2-5	TRBD1	CASSGRGSGQETQYF	TGCGCCAGCAGCGGCAGGGGGTCGGGCCAAGAGACCCAGTACTTC
TRBV12-3/TRBV12-4	few	TRBJ1-1	TRBD1	CASSPWTGMRTEAFF	TGTGCCAGCAGTCCGTGGACAGGGATGAGAACTGAAGCTTTCTTT
TRBV5-6	many	TRBJ1-3	NA	CASSFRSGRNTIYF	TGTGCCAGCAGCTTCCGGTCCGGTAGAAACACCATATATTTT